This TCR beta chain was identified during a study of regulatory T cells in long-lasting Graves disease (dated by TCRdb to the early 2020s). Context from the whole study: In the newly diagnosed Graves' disease group, patients had been taking antithyroid drugs for less than 3 months. This study used TCR sequencing and RNA sequencing of peripheral blood to compare persistent Graves' disease patients against newly diagnosed Graves' disease patients. A total of 33 samples underwent TCR sequencing: some 13 from persistent and roughly 20 from newly diagnosed Graves' disease patients. The study was registered as a clinical trial and conducted in China. The investigation overall reported the following: Persistent patients shared more public clonotypes among themselves (around 3,000) than newly diagnosed patients did (over 950). Persistent Graves' disease patients showed lower TCR Shannon entropy and fewer highly expanded clones than newly diagnosed patients, suggesting clonal expansion. Peripheral blood alone was examined, since thyroid tissue, which constituted the primary lesion, could not be accessed. The authors noted that the small sample size was a limitation that may lower accuracy. Persistent disease showed preferential use of TRBV28, TRBJ1-2 and TRBJ2-5, whereas newly diagnosed disease favored TRBV20-1 and TRBJ2-1. Sequencing and analysis were restricted to the TCR beta chain.

V and J are truncated by 9 bases and 8 bases respectively, leaving an intervening sequence of 23 bases. From the germline V gene (reference sequence), CDR1 is LNHDA and CDR2 is SQIVND. The CDR3 holds 15 amino acids from the cysteine to the phenylalanine. Of all the DNA, just the CDR3 is kept, 45 bases in frame from base 1. Preparation of the library involved multiplex PCR. The instrument given in TCRdb is Illumina HiSeq 4000. To build TCR beta libraries, CDR3 regions were amplified by Arm-PCR using iRepertoire HTBI primers. Gel purification was performed on PCR products prior to sequencing. On the authors' methods: Across samples, 55 to 80 TRBV and 13 to 15 TRBJ segments were identified and used for gene usage analysis of CDR3 amino acid clonotypes. COPE and FqMerger were used to merge filtered high-quality paired reads into contigs. BLAST was used to align contigs to IMGT TRBV, TRBD and TRBJ reference genes, and CDR3 was defined according to IMGT. Highly expanded clones were defined as clonotypes with a frequency above 0.1%. Shannon entropy served as the measure of repertoire diversity, while the Gini coefficient captured V-J evenness. Clonotypes shared by more than one individual were considered public. TCRdb cleaned the public reads at Q25 with fastp, built clones with MiXCR and kept in-frame beta chains. CDR3 protein sequences are deduplicated, and each keeps its most common genes and DNA. The V and J calls, along with clone size, are taken from TCRdb and not from the paper's own processing. The table for this sample lists approximately 490,000 distinct CDR3 sequences; roughly 17% of them were counted only once. The ten largest make up 9% to 15% of the sample.

Per the publication, the time point label means: newly diagnosed GD, antithyroid drugs for less than 3 months. RNA was extracted from PBMCs in TRIzol for both TCR sequencing and RNA sequencing. The diagnosis of Graves' disease was made according to American Thyroid Association guidelines. The patients came from an endocrinology department in Xi'an, China. From each patient, roughly 9 milliliters of peripheral blood was collected into an EDTA anticoagulant tube. PBMCs were isolated by Ficoll Paque Plus density gradient separation without further T cell sorting. RNA quality was checked with an Agilent 2100 Bioanalyzer and agarose gel, and concentration with a NanoDrop 2000. This clonotype occurred a few times. Its antigen is still unknown. No base-level quality is on record; no much larger clone is a single base apart. The same data also contributed to another study, on T cells in Graves' hyperthyroidism and ophthalmopathy. Taken from the second paper: Stable Graves' hyperthyroidism was defined as no progression to ophthalmopathy during 18 months of follow-up. Hyperthyroidism patients were newly diagnosed, had a disease duration of under 2 months, and were aged 18 to 65 years. Any patient with an uncontrolled infection, another autoimmune disease, pregnancy or lactation was excluded. Clinical symptoms, serum thyroxine and TRAb, thyroid ultrasound, and orbital computed tomography formed the basis for the diagnoses. The TCR CDR3 was subjected to a first round of RT-PCR using the HTBI primer set and the Qiagen OneStep RT-PCR kit. Most expanded thyroid clonotypes (frequency above 0.001) were also detected in blood, a finding suggesting that blood repertoires may reflect thyroid immune responses. Ophthalmopathy was separated from stable hyperthyroidism by a 13 V-J signature model, with around 90% sensitivity and 81% to 83% specificity obtained in cross-validation and 80%/75% obtained in testing. In validation, progression to ophthalmopathy was predicted by the model with around 71% sensitivity and approximately 78% specificity, a median of 6.5 months before onset. To identify distinguishing TCR V-J signatures, a discovery cohort of about 100 patients was used, comprising 40 to 45 with Graves' ophthalmopathy and 57 with stable Graves' hyperthyroidism. An independent validation cohort of around 19 hyperthyroidism patients and about 15 patients who later progressed to ophthalmopathy tested prospective prediction of ophthalmopathy. The 100 discovery patients were randomly divided into training and test sets at a 7:3 ratio. In several Graves' hyperthyroidism patients, the study also compared T-cell repertoires from thyroid tissue with T-cell repertoires from blood. Once sampling was done, hyperthyroidism patients were given methimazole at a starting dose of 30 mg daily, whereas ophthalmopathy patients were given high-dose intravenous methylprednisolone. Libraries were constructed in a second round of multiplex PCR, after which size selection and purification were performed. The libraries were sequenced on an Illumina HiSeq2000 using paired-end 100 bp reads. SOAPnuke was used to process the raw data, removing reads that contained adapters or uncalled bases, had a mean Phred below 15, or lacked an exact match to the constant primer or identifier. COPE v1.2.5 was used to merge high-quality paired reads, and clonotypes were defined as unique nucleotide sequences. MiTCR v1.1 was used to align the clonotypes against IMGT TRBV, TRBD and TRBJ reference segments. Analysis was restricted to V-J combinations with a frequency above 0.0001, which covered 99% to 99.2% of repertoires. The TCS score was defined as the ratio of F50 (clonal expansion) to E x V (chaos), calculated using BLOSUM62-based TCRdist between CDR3 peptides within each V-J. Welch's t-statistics and random forest reduced 514 V-J features to roughly 13, which were used in a naive Bayes classifier (R e1071). Sample size was not statistically predetermined, and blinding of investigators to group allocation was not performed. TCR Vbeta CDR3 sequencing of 135 peripheral blood samples (more than 40 ophthalmopathy, about 75 hyperthyroidism and some 17 progressor patients) is reported in the paper.

Here the sequenced sample was peripheral blood mononuclear cells (PBMCs), taken at new diagnosis, from a patient treated with antithyroid drugs. The chain is encoded by TRBV19 joined to TRBJ1-5; the D gene is perhaps TRBD1, on 5 matching bases. This clonotype was obtained from a man aged 35 to 55 with Graves disease. Donor details come from another sample of the same person, matched by shared clones. The nucleotides are TGTGCCAGCGACCGGCGGGACGGCCTCCGAGAGCCCCAGCATTTT. It translates as CASDRRDGLREPQHF.